Sequencing of this TCR beta chain was carried out in a study of immune characterization of retroperitoneal liposarcoma. Using its own MiXCR run on the PCR reads, TCRdb lists one record per CDR3 protein. This table has more than 6,000 distinct CDR3 sequences, about 27% appearing once. V gave up 1 base and J gave up 2 bases, with 12 bases separating them. The CDR3 consists of 16 residues. CDR1 and CDR2 (germline): MGHRA, YSYEKL. Sequenced: blood. The receptor's source is a male donor with retroperitoneal liposarcoma. The chain carries TRBV4-1 and TRBJ1-5, with D unclear. Written as DNA, the CDR3 is TGCGCCAGCAGCCAAGGAGGAGGGTTTGGCAATCAGCCCCAGCATTTT. Protein sequence: CASSQGGGFGNQPQHF.